The clone carrying this T cell receptor (beta chain) appeared a single time. What it binds is unknown. The V gene end was trimmed by 1 base and the J gene end by 5 bases; junction bases not matched to a gene: 10. Germline CDR1 reads SGHAT; CDR2 reads FQNNGV. The CDR3 covers 17 residues. This sample stems from a study of OX40 agonist ivuxolimab in advanced cancers. Study observations and caveats: A proportion of nonresponders additionally exhibited low normalized T-cell clonal expansion.

Clones were read by immunoSEQ multiplex PCR, and TCRdb kept only the in-frame ones, dropping some. The table shows approximately 23,000 clones, with approximately 80% occurring only once. V is TRBV11-2 and J is TRBJ2-5; 10 nucleotides match TRBD2. The TCR comes from an adult with an advanced solid tumor such as melanoma, head and neck, liver or kidney cancer. The source was CD4+ or CD8+ T cells sorted from blood, collected in a trial of the OX40 agonist ivuxolimab. The CDR3 DNA is TGTGCCAGCAGCTTAGCCCCAGCGGGAGGGCCGGAGGAGACCCAGTACTTC. This sequence encodes CASSLAPAGGPEETQYF.